The 12 T cell receptor beta chains in this list originate from one sample, sequenced in a study of cytomegalovirus exposure and HLA in healthy donors. Researchers ran the PCR with 60 Vbeta and 13 Jbeta primers. The protocol was immunoSEQ multiplex PCR, while the TCRdb copy is restricted to in-frame clones and leaves out a portion. The sample carries hundreds of thousands of clones, roughly 83% recorded once. Sequencing was performed on PBMCs. Source of these receptors: a boy aged 2 to 10 in good health and CMV-seronegative.

The rearrangement joins TRBV9 to TRBJ1-1, with no clear D. Deletions cut 1 base from V and 4 bases from J, with 8 bases between. Germline V gives CDR1 SGDLS, CDR2 YYNGEE. The CDR3 sequence is 13 residues long. The CDR3 sequence is CASSVWAGTEAFF. CDR3 nucleotide sequence: TGTGCCAGCAGCGTATGGGCGGGCACTGAAGCTTTCTTT.

The chain combines TRBV7-9 with TRBJ2-3, with 12 bases identical to TRBD1. Germline assignment: CDR1 SEHNR and CDR2 FQNEAQ (reference sequence). Germline trimming cut 4 bases from V and 7 bases from J; bases unmatched to any gene: 9. This CDR3 is 16 amino acids long. This chain's CDR3 is CASSSGQGASRYTQYF. The CDR3 coding sequence is TGTGCCAGCAGCTCGGGACAGGGGGCCTCTCGTTATACGCAGTATTTT.

This chain joins TRBV6-1 and TRBJ2-7, with D possibly matching TRBD1 (5 bases). CDR1 MNHNS and CDR2 SASEGT come from the germline V gene. Between the trimmed V and J ends, which lost 4 bases and 3 bases, there was a span of 7 bases. The length of the CDR3 is 12 residues. In nucleotides, the CDR3 is TGTGCCAGCAGTGGGGGCGGCTACGAGCAGTACTTC. Amino acids: CASSGGGYEQYF.

This chain connects TRBV7-9 to TRBJ2-1, with 10 bases fitting TRBD2. This CDR3 is built from 17 residues. The germline CDR1 and CDR2 sequences are SEHNR and FQNEAQ (reference sequence). Germline trimming cut 0 bases from V and 9 bases from J; bases unmatched to any gene: 11. CDR3: CASSLAHLAGVSTEQFF. The CDR3 DNA reads TGTGCCAGCAGCTTAGCGCACCTAGCGGGAGTTTCAACTGAGCAGTTCTTC.

The J gene is TRBJ1-5, the V gene TRBV25-1; perhaps TRBD1 as D (6 bases). The CDR3 length is 14 residues. V dropped 5 bases and J dropped 6 bases, with 14 bases sitting between them. CDR1 is MGHDK and CDR2 is SYGVNS in the germline V gene. The CDR3 sequence: CASSLSGEPQPQHF. The CDR3 region has the DNA TGTGCCAGCAGTTTATCAGGGGAACCTCAGCCCCAGCATTTT.

This rearrangement joins TRBV11-2 to TRBJ2-7, with 7 nucleotides matching TRBD1. With V trimmed by 3 bases and J by 2 bases, 7 bases remained unmatched. The length of the CDR3 is 15 residues. Germline V lookup: CDR1 SGHAT, CDR2 FQNNGV. CDR3: CASSFSSGQTYEQYF. For the CDR3, the DNA is TGTGCCAGCAGCTTCTCTTCGGGACAGACCTACGAGCAGTACTTC.

The chain combines TRBV2 with TRBJ1-1, with no clear D. This CDR3 region has 14 residues. Trimming took off 4 bases at V and 5 bases at J, with 14 bases between the two ends. Germline V gene sequence: CDR1 SNHLY, CDR2 FYNNEI. The CDR3 spells CASSVKRVGTEAFF. CDR3 nucleotides: TGTGCCAGCAGTGTAAAGAGGGTAGGAACTGAAGCTTTCTTT.

The chain links TRBV7-8 to TRBJ1-5; D ambiguous. Germline V gene data show CDR1 as SGHVS and CDR2 as FQNEAQ. The ends were cut back, 1 base at V and 7 bases at J, with 14 bases in the middle. This CDR3 spans 15 amino acids. CDR3: CASSLGSASGQPQHF. CDR3 bases: TGTGCCAGCAGCTTAGGCAGTGCTTCGGGGCAGCCCCAGCATTTT.

The chain is built from TRBV4-1 and TRBJ2-3, with 13 bases matching TRBD2. V trimming: 4 bases; J trimming: 5 bases; junction bases outside the gene matches: 3. Germline CDR1 reads MGHRA; CDR2 reads YSYEKL. The CDR3 covers 15 residues. For the CDR3, the DNA is TGCGCCAGCAGCCTCACTAGCGGGGGGGTAGATACGCAGTATTTT. Translating it yields CASSLTSGGVDTQYF.

This chain joins TRBV2 and TRBJ1-3; 10 bases match TRBD1. The ends lost 6 bases at V and 7 bases at J; junction bases unmatched: 9. CDR3 size: 15 residues. Germline-derived CDR1 and CDR2 are SNHLY and FYNNEI. The chain's CDR3 is CASRTGGAGSNTIYF. The CDR3 DNA follows: TGTGCCAGCAGGACAGGGGGCGCGGGTTCGAACACCATATATTTT.

The V gene is TRBV20-1, the J gene TRBJ2-2; D remains ambiguous. V dropped 1 base and J dropped 8 bases, with 2 bases sitting between them. The CDR3 consists of 10 residues. Per the germline V gene, CDR1 is DFQATT and CDR2 is SNEGSKA (reference sequence). DNA of the CDR3: TGCAGTGCTAGAGCGGGGGAGCTGTTTTTT. Translating it yields CSARAGELFF.

This sequence joins TRBV5-1 and TRBJ2-7, with 10 nucleotides matching TRBD1. Germline V gene data show CDR1 as SGHRS and CDR2 as YFSETQ. V was clipped by 4 bases and J by 6 bases; unmatched bases: 4. The CDR3 length is 13 residues. CDR3 DNA: TGCGCCAGCAGCCCGGACAGGGGGGTCGAGCAGTACTTC. It codes for CASSPDRGVEQYF.